What follows are 11 T cell receptor beta chains derived from one specimen sequenced in a study of cytomegalovirus exposure and HLA in healthy donors. Researchers ran the PCR with 60 Vbeta and 13 Jbeta primers. Profiled with immunoSEQ multiplex PCR; TCRdb holds only in-frame clones, not every one. The table records around 120,000 clones, under 90% of them present only once. Sequencing was carried out using PBMCs. The receptors shown here come from a woman aged 40 to 49 in good health and CMV-seronegative.

The gene calls are TRBV4-1 and TRBJ1-2; 7 bases line up with TRBD1. CDR1 and CDR2 (germline): MGHRA, YSYEKL. After removal of 4 bases from V and 5 bases from J, the junction contained 13 bases not matched to a gene. The CDR3 consists of 16 residues. CDR3 loop: CASSPTPTGIGYGYTF. CDR3 in DNA: TGCGCCAGCAGCCCGACCCCGACAGGGATTGGTTATGGCTACACCTTC.

The rearrangement uses TRBV5-6 and TRBJ2-7; 10 bases fit TRBD1. Trimming cost V 4 bases and J 2 bases; bases outside gene matches: 6. The CDR3 has 15 amino acids. Germline V gene lookup returns CDR1 SGHDT and CDR2 YYEEEE. CDR3 bases: TGTGCCAGCAGCGGTCCGGGACAGGGGACCTACGAGCAGTACTTC. Translation: CASSGPGQGTYEQYF.

This clone was observed once. The chain joins TRBV27 to TRBJ1-2; 12 positions agree with TRBD1. Germline V gene data show CDR1 as MNHEY and CDR2 as SMNVEV (reference sequence). The CDR3 has 16 amino acids. The V and J ends lost 3 bases and 5 bases, in that order; junction bases with no gene match: 7. This CDR3 is CASSLGTGGWNYGYTF. The DNA of the CDR3 is TGTGCCAGCAGTTTGGGGACAGGGGGCTGGAATTATGGCTACACCTTC.

J is TRBJ2-3 and V is TRBV29-1, with 10 bases aligning to TRBD1. The CDR3 extends over 14 amino acids. Germline CDR1 is SQVTM and CDR2 is ANQGSEA. After removal of 3 bases from V and 5 bases from J, the junction contained 5 bases not matched to a gene. The DNA for the CDR3 is TGCAGCGTTGATGGGGGGACAGGGGTAGATACGCAGTATTTT. The encoded protein is CSVDGGTGVDTQYF.

The rearrangement joins TRBV4-2 to TRBJ2-7; no reliable D call. This CDR3 comprises 12 residues. The germline V gene has CDR1 LGHNA and CDR2 YNFKEQ. V was clipped by 0 bases and J by 5 bases, with 5 bases between them. The CDR3 nucleotides read TGTGCCAGCAGCCAAGATAAAAACGAGCAGTACTTC. Translation gives CASSQDKNEQYF.

The V call is TRBV10-3, the J call TRBJ2-2; D is possibly TRBD2 (6 bases). The V gene's germline CDR1 is ENHRY and CDR2 SYGVKD. The V and J ends lost 6 bases and 0 bases respectively, with 17 bases between them. CDR3 length: 17 amino acids. The CDR3 sequence: CAIRSSQGLTNTGELFF. CDR3 nucleotide sequence: TGTGCCATCAGAAGCAGCCAGGGACTGACGAACACCGGGGAGCTGTTTTTT.

V gene TRBV14 combines with J gene TRBJ1-3; TRBD1 might be the D (5 bases). The CDR3 sequence is 15 residues long. Between the trimmed V and J ends, which lost 4 bases and 3 bases, there was a span of 13 bases. CDR1 is SGHDN, CDR2 FVKESK, per germline. The CDR3 region is CASSPTGAFGNTIYF. CDR3 nucleotide sequence: TGTGCCAGCAGCCCCACAGGCGCCTTTGGAAACACCATATATTTT. The full variable domain, rest sourced from reference TRBV14 and TRBJ1-3, is EAGVTQFPSHSVIEKGQTVTLRCDPISGHDNLYWYRRVMGKEIKFLLHFVKESKQDESGMPNNRFLAERTGGTYSTLKVQPAELEDSGVYFCASSPTGAFGNTIYFGEGSWLTVV.

The chain recombines TRBV5-4 with TRBJ2-2; 7 nucleotides line up with TRBD1. Germline V lookup: CDR1 SGHNT, CDR2 YYREEE (reference sequence). There are 15 residues in the CDR3. With V trimmed by 4 bases and J by 9 bases, 12 bases remained unmatched. CDR3 nucleotides: TGTGCCAGCAGCCCAGATACCTCAGGGGGTCGGGAGCTGTTTTTT. It translates to CASSPDTSGGRELFF.

The gene calls are TRBV7-9 and TRBJ1-6, with no clear D. From germline, CDR1 is SEHNR and CDR2 FQNEAQ (reference sequence). The CDR3 is made up of 13 amino acids. Trimming took 5 bases from V and 13 from J, leaving 15 bases between them. CDR3 protein: CASSLDSQKPLHF. In DNA, the CDR3 is TGTGCCAGCAGCCTGGACTCTCAGAAGCCCCTCCACTTT.

CDR3 region: CASRGGQGNEQYF. In nucleotides, the CDR3 is TGTGCCAGCCGAGGGGGACAGGGTAACGAGCAGTACTTC. V and J are TRBV28 and TRBJ2-7; 9 nucleotides agree with TRBD1. Germline V CDR1 and CDR2: MDHEN, SYDVKM. V was clipped by 8 bases and J by 5 bases; unmatched bases: 7. The CDR3 covers 13 residues.

The chain employs TRBV11-2 and TRBJ1-6; 7 bases fit TRBD1. The V and J ends lost 5 bases and 8 bases, in that order; junction bases with no gene match: 12. The CDR3 sequence is 16 residues long. Germline V gene lookup returns CDR1 SGHAT and CDR2 FQNNGV. CDR3 in amino acids: CASSAGGHTKYSPLHF. CDR3 sequence (DNA): TGTGCCAGCAGCGCAGGGGGACATACTAAATATTCACCCCTCCACTTT. Full variable domain (missing parts from reference TRBV11-2 and TRBJ1-6): EAGVAQSPRYKIIEKRQSVAFWCNPISGHATLYWYQQILGQGPKLLIQFQNNGVVDDSQLPKDRFSAERLKGVDSTLKIQPAKLEDSAVYLCASSAGGHTKYSPLHFGNGTRLTVT.